This TCR beta chain was profiled in a study of shared clonotypes between healthy human individuals (dated by TCRdb to 2020 to 2021). Regarding the study in general: Three men and a couple of women, aged 18 to 49 years, made up the cohort. Per donor, three plates each were used for CD4 naive and CD4 memory, two for CD8 naive, and one for CD8 memory. Blood TCR repertoires of several healthy adults were deeply sequenced to estimate repertoire size and the extent of clonotype sharing between individuals. To increase sequencing depth and limit assay-specific biases, different laboratories used diverse techniques to prepare libraries and sequence TCR repertoires. Between about 0.9 and 9 billion PBMCs per donor were obtained by leukapheresis.

Overall study outcomes, separate from this receptor: Compared with non-shared clonotypes, clonotypes shared by all four sorted-subset donors had higher generation probabilities. Based on pairwise subsampling, the degree of clonotype sharing among donors was expected to be affected by sequencing depth. Because the study included only a small number of donors, the genetic and exposure-history diversity represented was limited. Even with the large sequencing depth, rarefaction of the sorted-subset datasets indicated that sequencing was incomplete. Sharing across several donors was observed for approximately 5% of naive CD4, under 4% of naive CD8, about 2.3% of memory CD4, and over 0.3% of memory CD8 clonotypes. Larger estimated clonotype richness was generally found for naive subsets than for memory subsets. Sampling was restricted to blood, and TCR repertoires in tissue are likely to differ from TCR repertoires in blood.

CD8 naive samples were CD45RO-negative cells positively selected for CCR7, giving a CD45RA+CCR7+ population that excluded TemRA cells. Donors were healthy HIV-negative adults with no recently reported acute infections or vaccinations. Every donor was a Caucasian adult living in Nashville, Tennessee, USA. Blood was obtained by leukapheresis, after which PBMCs were separated by Ficoll-Histopaque density gradient centrifugation and cryopreserved in liquid nitrogen vapor phase. Analytical flow cytometry was used to check the purity and quantity of each magnetically sorted T cell population. Genomic DNA was isolated from each sorted fraction and quantified by UV absorbance on a Nanodrop 2000c. V is reduced by 0 bases and J by 0 bases, leaving a spacing of 13 bases between them. Based on the germline V gene (reference sequence), the CDR1 and CDR2 sequences are SGHKS and YYEKEE. The CDR3 has 18 amino acids, counting the end cysteine and phenylalanine. Of all the DNA, just the CDR3 is kept, 54 bases in frame from base 1.

TCR CDR3 regions were amplified from genomic DNA by multiplex PCR using the deep immunoSEQ assay. For each cell subset, the extracted genomic DNA was distributed evenly across all wells of several immunoSEQ 96-well plates, and each plate served as one replicate. For sorted subsets, around 0.2 ug of genomic DNA, equivalent to 25,000 to 35,000 T cell genomes, went into each replicate PCR. The purified libraries were quantified using a Qubit 3.0 fluorometer, sized with a Bioanalyzer 2100, and then quantified again using the KAPA Library Quantification kit. A separate single-read 150-cycle Illumina NextSeq 550 flow cell was used to sequence each immunoSEQ 96-well plate. The source study handled its data this way. Because the immunoSEQ output included only junctional sequences and no quality scores, the filtering could not be the same as the filtering used for full-length reads. To assign V/J genes and CDR3, sequences were annotated against IMGT germline references using PyIR, a Python wrapper for IgBLAST v1.9. Reads were filtered out if the reads had weak V/J assignments (E-value above 1e-6), no CDR3, stop codons, out-of-frame junctions, or ambiguous translated residues. V3J clonotypes were defined as sequences sharing the same inferred V gene, J gene, and CDR3 amino acid sequence. To compute the percentage overlap between repertoires, the number of shared unique clonotypes was divided by the size of the smaller repertoire. Repertoire richness was assessed with RTK rarefaction, the Chao1 estimator, and Recon v2.1 estimates of unobserved clonotypes. OLGA was used to compute generation probabilities for all TCRbeta clonotypes that the gDNA method yielded from a few donors. Not all clones reach the TCRdb copy of this immuneACCESS table, which keeps in-frame sequences only. Checked studies attribute under half of the gap to unresolved V genes and leave the rest unexplained. That table furnishes V, J and clone size, whereas the DNA furnished D and trimming. Counted in this sample were 1.5 million to 2.5 million clones; about 95% of them appeared once. The top ten clones comprise 1% to 1.5% of the sample.

As to this clone: Its specific antigen is unknown. Per-base qualities were not stored, and no clone one base away is much larger.

The sequence came from a man between 18 and 29 years old in good health. Recombination linked TRBV5-5 to TRBJ1-6; the D gene remains uncertain. The sequencing sample was made of naive CD8+ T cells sorted from blood. Sample cell subset or site, as interpreted from the label and publication: CD45RA+CCR7+. CDR3 reads: CASSLGVQSLSYNSPLHF. In nucleotide form, the sequence is TGTGCCAGCAGCTTGGGGGTACAGTCCCTCTCCTATAATTCACCCCTCCACTTT.